The 14 T cell receptor beta chains listed next were all sequenced from one sample in a study of T-cell reconstitution after alpha-beta-depleted transplantation in children listed by TCRdb under 2016. The library was prepared using PCR. The instrument was an Illumina HiSeq 2500. TCR library preparation used molecular barcoding, with unique molecular identifiers applied to normalize quantification of the TCRbeta repertoire. The raw public data were reprocessed by TCRdb itself: fastp quality trimming at Q25, MiXCR clonotype calling, in-frame beta chains only. Rows merge per CDR3 protein into single entries with the most common DNA and genes. This sample is represented by 350,000 to 450,000 distinct CDR3 sequences; about an eighth of them were singletons. Around 4% of the sample comes from the top ten. Specimen: PBMCs, collected from the stem cell graft. The receptors stem from a human donor who donated a stem cell graft to a child with Fanconi anemia.

This clonotype was observed at least ten times. The chain joins TRBV27 to TRBJ2-1, with D possibly being TRBD2 (6 bases). The CDR3 is made up of 17 amino acids. Germline CDR1 is MNHEY and CDR2 is SMNVEV (reference sequence). The V and J ends lost 2 bases and 5 bases respectively, with 19 bases between them. The CDR3 DNA follows: TGTGCCAGCAGTTTAGCGGGCGGGGCAGGCGAACACAATGAGCAGTTCTTC. Translation: CASSLAGGAGEHNEQFF.

This clonotype has more than one count but fewer than ten. The chain combines TRBV30 with TRBJ1-6, with 8 nucleotides matching TRBD1. Germline CDR1 reads GTSNPN; CDR2 reads SVGIG (reference sequence). There are 14 residues in the CDR3. V lost 4 bases, J lost 7 bases, and 6 bases stayed unmatched. CDR3 sequence reads: CAWTQGQVNSPLHF. The CDR3 DNA reads as TGTGCCTGGACCCAGGGACAGGTCAATTCACCCCTCCACTTT.

The V call is TRBV6-5, the J call TRBJ2-7, with D unclear. The CDR3 spans 11 residues. CDR1 MNHEY and CDR2 SVGAGI come from the germline V gene. Trimming took off 7 bases at V and 2 bases at J, with 6 bases between the two ends. This CDR3 is CASKDPYEQYF. In DNA, the CDR3 is TGTGCCAGCAAGGATCCCTACGAGCAGTACTTC.

This clonotype has a handful of counts. This chain links TRBV20-1 with TRBJ1-6; D not certain. There are 13 residues in the CDR3. Trimming left V 6 bases short and J 7 bases short, with 13 bases between. Germline V gene data show CDR1 as DFQATT and CDR2 as SNEGSKA (reference sequence). As DNA, the CDR3 is TGCAGTGCCCTCGGAGGCGCCAATTCACCCCTCCACTTT. Translated: CSALGGANSPLHF.

The chain combines TRBV18 with TRBJ1-5, with D tentatively TRBD1 (6 bases). Per germline, CDR1 KGHSH and CDR2 LQKENI. The V gene lost 4 bases and the J gene lost 2 bases, with 12 bases spanning the gap. CDR3 length: 15 amino acids. The CDR3 sequence is CASSRGAGGNQPQHF. The CDR3 DNA reads as TGTGCCAGCTCACGGGGGGCAGGGGGCAATCAGCCCCAGCATTTT.

The chain employs TRBV20-1 and TRBJ2-5; D unclear. The CDR3 spans 14 residues. V was pared by 6 bases and J by 2 bases, with 16 bases between. Germline CDR1 reads DFQATT; CDR2 reads SNEGSKA (reference sequence). Here the CDR3 reads CSAFDPGRQETQYF. The CDR3 DNA reads as TGCAGTGCCTTTGATCCGGGTCGACAAGAGACCCAGTACTTC.

A few counts support this clonotype. This chain joins TRBV5-5 and TRBJ2-6; no definite D call. The length of the CDR3 is 14 residues. CDR1 and CDR2 (germline): SGHKS, YYEKEE (reference sequence). Between the trimmed V and J ends, which lost 5 bases and 2 bases, there was a span of 8 bases. CDR3: CASRKEAGANVLTF. The DNA of the CDR3 is TGTGCCAGCAGAAAAGAAGCTGGGGCCAACGTCCTGACTTTC.

This clonotype was observed a handful of times. This chain links TRBV20-1 with TRBJ1-5; the D is unclear. Trimming pared 2 bases from V and 10 bases from J, leaving 21 bases between. Germline V gene lookup returns CDR1 DFQATT and CDR2 SNEGSKA (reference sequence). This CDR3 comprises 15 residues. CDR3 coding DNA: TGCAGTGCTAGAATTGGTAGCCTCGGCCTGGATCCCCAGCATTTT. Translating it yields CSARIGSLGLDPQHF.

This clonotype was observed a handful of times. V is TRBV3-1 and J is TRBJ2-5; unclear D gene. V was shortened by 1 base and J by 7 bases, with 10 bases between the two germline ends. The CDR3 covers 13 residues. CDR1 LGHDT and CDR2 YNNKEL come from the germline V gene (reference sequence). The CDR3 bases are TGTGCCAGCAGCCAAGGTCCCCAGTGGACCCAGTACTTC. It encodes CASSQGPQWTQYF.

This clonotype occurred many times. The chain uses TRBV6-5 and TRBJ2-3; the D gene is possibly TRBD1 (5 bases). With 0 bases removed from V and 3 bases from J, the gap between germline ends came to 16 bases. The CDR3 is 17 amino acids. CDR1 is MNHEY and CDR2 is SVGAGI in the germline V gene. CDR3 loop: CASSYSIRAGMTDTQYF. For the CDR3, the DNA is TGTGCCAGCAGTTACTCGATTAGGGCAGGGATGACAGATACGCAGTATTTT.

This clonotype was counted a few times. The J gene is TRBJ2-5, the V gene TRBV10-3, with 9 bases fitting TRBD2. The CDR3 length is 15 residues. J gave up 5 bases and V 6 bases, and 10 bases lay outside the gene matches. CDR1 is ENHRY, CDR2 SYGVKD, per germline. The CDR3 DNA sequence: TGTGCCATCAGGGATAGCGGGGGCCCCGGGGAGACCCAGTACTTC. Translation: CAIRDSGGPGETQYF.

This clonotype turned up a few times. The CDR3 DNA follows: TGTGCCAGCAGCCCCCGGACAGGACTGAAAGAGACCCAGTACTTC. It yields the protein CASSPRTGLKETQYF. V gene TRBV12-3 or TRBV12-4 combines with J gene TRBJ2-5; 7 bases agree with TRBD1. Trimming removed 6 bases from V and 3 bases from J; junction bases left unmatched: 10. The CDR3 covers 15 residues.

The chain carries TRBV4-2 and TRBJ1-4; D is undetermined. Trimming stripped 4 bases from V and 8 bases from J, with 17 bases between. The CDR3 loop spans 15 amino acids. Looked up from germline, CDR1 is LGHNA and CDR2 is YNFKEQ. CDR3 in amino acids: CASSLLGGGGEKLFF. CDR3 in DNA: TGTGCCAGCAGCCTGCTCGGCGGAGGAGGAGAAAAACTGTTTTTT.

This rearrangement joins TRBV20-1 to TRBJ2-3, with D possibly being TRBD1 (6 bases). Germline loops: CDR1 DFQATT, CDR2 SNEGSKA (reference sequence). V was trimmed by 1 base and J by 6 bases, leaving 11 bases between them. CDR3 length equals 13 residues. The CDR3 loop is CSARGGGQDTQYF. The CDR3 DNA is TGCAGTGCTAGAGGAGGGGGTCAGGATACGCAGTATTTT.